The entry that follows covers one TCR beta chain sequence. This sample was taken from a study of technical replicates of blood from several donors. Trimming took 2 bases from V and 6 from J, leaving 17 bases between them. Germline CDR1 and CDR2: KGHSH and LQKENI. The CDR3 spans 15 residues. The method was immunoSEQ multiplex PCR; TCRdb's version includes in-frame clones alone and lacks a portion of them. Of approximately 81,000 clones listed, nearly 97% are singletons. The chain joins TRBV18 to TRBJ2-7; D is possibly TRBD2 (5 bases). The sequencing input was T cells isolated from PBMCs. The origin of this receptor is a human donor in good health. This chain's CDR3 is CASSPVGGSLREQYF. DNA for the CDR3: TGTGCCAGCTCACCAGTCGGAGGCTCCCTTCGCGAGCAGTACTTC.